The subject of this entry is one TCR beta chain. The sample originates from a study of regulatory T cells in long-lasting Graves disease. The V and J ends lost 1 base and 5 bases, in that order; junction bases with no gene match: 9. This CDR3 has 16 amino acids. Germline CDR1 is SGHRS and CDR2 is YFSETQ. To make TCR beta libraries, researchers used iRepertoire HTBI primers and Arm-PCR of CDR3 regions. TCRdb independently ran MiXCR on the multiplex PCR reads; one entry per CDR3 protein. Counted here are fewer than 650,000 distinct CDR3 sequences, 15% to 20% occurring once; the ten biggest clones make up approximately 20%. Specified time point: newly diagnosed GD, antithyroid drugs for less than 3 months. The TCR library was made from RNA extracted from PBMCs. Criteria from the American Thyroid Association guidelines were applied to diagnose Graves' disease. Blood from the periphery, around 9.3 milliliters in all, was drawn into EDTA tubes.

This sample also appeared in a second study, on T cells in Graves' hyperthyroidism and ophthalmopathy. Turning to that study: Model output signaled ophthalmopathy a median roughly six months ahead of onset.

This sequence was found in a woman in her 30s with Graves disease. The V and J genes are TRBV5-1 and TRBJ2-3, with 8 bases identical to TRBD1. Sequences were derived from peripheral blood mononuclear cells (PBMCs), sampled at new diagnosis, from a patient treated with antithyroid drugs. The CDR3 DNA follows: TGCGCCAGCAGCTTGAGTCTGACAGGGGCCGTAGATACGCAGTATTTT. Protein sequence: CASSLSLTGAVDTQYF.